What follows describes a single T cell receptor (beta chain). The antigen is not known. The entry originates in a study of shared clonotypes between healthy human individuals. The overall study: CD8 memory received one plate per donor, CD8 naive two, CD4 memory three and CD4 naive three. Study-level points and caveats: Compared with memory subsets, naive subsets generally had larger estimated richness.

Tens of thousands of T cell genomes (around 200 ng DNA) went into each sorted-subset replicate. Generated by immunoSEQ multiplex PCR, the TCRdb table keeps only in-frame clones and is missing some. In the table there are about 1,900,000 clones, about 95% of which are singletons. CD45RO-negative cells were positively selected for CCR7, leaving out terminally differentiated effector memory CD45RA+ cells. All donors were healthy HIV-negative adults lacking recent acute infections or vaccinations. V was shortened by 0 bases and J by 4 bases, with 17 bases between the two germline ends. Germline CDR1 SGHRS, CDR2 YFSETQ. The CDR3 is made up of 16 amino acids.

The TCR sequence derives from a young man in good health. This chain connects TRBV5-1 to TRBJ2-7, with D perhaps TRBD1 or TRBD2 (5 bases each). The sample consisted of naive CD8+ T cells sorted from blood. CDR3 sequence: CASSLDPRDRLYEQYF. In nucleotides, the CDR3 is TGCGCCAGCAGCTTGGACCCCCGGGACCGCCTGTACGAGCAGTACTTC.